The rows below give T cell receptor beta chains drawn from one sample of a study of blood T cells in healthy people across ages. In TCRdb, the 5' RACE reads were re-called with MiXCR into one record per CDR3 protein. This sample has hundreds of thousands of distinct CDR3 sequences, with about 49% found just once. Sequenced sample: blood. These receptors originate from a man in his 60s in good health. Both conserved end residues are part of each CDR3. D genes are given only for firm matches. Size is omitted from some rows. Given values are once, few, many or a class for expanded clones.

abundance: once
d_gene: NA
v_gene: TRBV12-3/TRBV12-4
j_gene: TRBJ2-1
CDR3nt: TGTGCCAGCAGTCCCCCATGGAATGAGCAGTTCTTC
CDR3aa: CASSPPWNEQFF

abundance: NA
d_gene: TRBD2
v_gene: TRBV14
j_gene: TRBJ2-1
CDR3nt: TGTGCCAGCAGCCGAGCGGGGGGGATTAGGTCGGGTGAGCAGTTCTTC
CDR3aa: CASSRAGGIRSGEQFF

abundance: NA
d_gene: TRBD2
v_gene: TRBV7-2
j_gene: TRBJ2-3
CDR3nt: TGTGCCAGCAGCTTTAGCGGGGCAATGGATACGCAGTATTTT
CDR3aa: CASSFSGAMDTQYF

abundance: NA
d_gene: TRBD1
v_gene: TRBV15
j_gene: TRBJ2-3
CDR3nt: TGTGCCACCAGCAGACAGGGGGCACGAGATACGCAGTATTTT
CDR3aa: CATSRQGARDTQYF

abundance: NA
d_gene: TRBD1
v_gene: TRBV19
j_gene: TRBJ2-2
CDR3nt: TGTGCCAGCGGACAGGGATCGAGCACCGGGGAGCTGTTTTTT
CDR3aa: CASGQGSSTGELFF

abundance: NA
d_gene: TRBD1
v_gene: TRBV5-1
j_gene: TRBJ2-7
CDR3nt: TGCGCCAGCAGCCTACTCGGGGCGGTACAGGGGTCCCACGAGCAGTACTTC
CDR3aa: CASSLLGAVQGSHEQYF

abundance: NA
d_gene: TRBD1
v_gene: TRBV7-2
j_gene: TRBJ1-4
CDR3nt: TGTGCCAGCAGCGTCCGGACAGGGCTTAATGAAAAACTGTTTTTT
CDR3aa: CASSVRTGLNEKLFF

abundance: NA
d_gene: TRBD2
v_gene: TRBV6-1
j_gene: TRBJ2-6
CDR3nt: TGTGCCAGCAGTGATCCCTCGGGGGGCTCTGGGGCCAACGTCCTGACTTTC
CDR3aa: CASSDPSGGSGANVLTF

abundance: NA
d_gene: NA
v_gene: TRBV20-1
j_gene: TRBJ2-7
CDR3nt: TGCAGTGCTAGACCCGAGGGGCGGAAACTTTCCTACAATGAGCAGTACTTC
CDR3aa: CSARPEGRKLSYNEQYF

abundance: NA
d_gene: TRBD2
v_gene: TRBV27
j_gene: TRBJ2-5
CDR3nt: TGTGCCAGCAGCGGCAGGACTAGCGGGAGGCCACCGAGCTCCAACAATGAGCAGTACTTC
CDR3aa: CASSGRTSGRPPSSNNEQYF

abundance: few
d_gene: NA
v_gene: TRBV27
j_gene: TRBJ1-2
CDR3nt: TGTGCCAGCAGTTTATTACCTTCCACTGATGGCTACACCTTC
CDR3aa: CASSLLPSTDGYTF

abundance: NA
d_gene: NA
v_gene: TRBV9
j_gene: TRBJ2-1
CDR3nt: TGTGCCAGCAGCGTATCCCTGGACAATGAGCAGTTCTTC
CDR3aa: CASSVSLDNEQFF

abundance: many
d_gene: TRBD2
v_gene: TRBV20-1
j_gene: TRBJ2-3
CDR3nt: TGCAGTGCGCTCTGGTCTAGCGGGGGCCCAGATACGCAGTATTTT
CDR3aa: CSALWSSGGPDTQYF

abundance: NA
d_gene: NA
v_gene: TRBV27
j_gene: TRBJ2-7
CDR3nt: TGTGCCAGCAGTTTCGGTCCGTCCTACGAGCAGTACTTC
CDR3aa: CASSFGPSYEQYF

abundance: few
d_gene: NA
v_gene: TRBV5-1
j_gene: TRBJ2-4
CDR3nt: TGCGCCAGCAGCTTGGCCGGGCAGAAAAACATTCAGTACTTC
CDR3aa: CASSLAGQKNIQYF

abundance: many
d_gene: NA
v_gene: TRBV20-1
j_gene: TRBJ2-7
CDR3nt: TGCAGTGCTGGACAGACAGAGGCCTACGAGCAGTACTTC
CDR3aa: CSAGQTEAYEQYF

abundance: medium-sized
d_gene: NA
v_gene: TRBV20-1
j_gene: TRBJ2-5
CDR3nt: TGCAGTGCTAGAGATCTGCGGGAAGCAGAAGAGACCCAGTACTTC
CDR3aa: CSARDLREAEETQYF

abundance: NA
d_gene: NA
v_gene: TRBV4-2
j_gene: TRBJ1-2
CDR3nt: TGTGCCAGCAGTCCAAACGGGGGGGATGGCTACACCTTC
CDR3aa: CASSPNGGDGYTF

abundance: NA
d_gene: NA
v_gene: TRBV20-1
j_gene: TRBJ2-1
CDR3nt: TGCAGTGCTCCCCGGCCGGGCGATGAGCAGTTCTTC
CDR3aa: CSAPRPGDEQFF

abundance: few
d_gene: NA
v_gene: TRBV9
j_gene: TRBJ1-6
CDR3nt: TGTGCCAGCAGCTCTAACGTGAATTCACCCCTCCACTTT
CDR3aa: CASSSNVNSPLHF

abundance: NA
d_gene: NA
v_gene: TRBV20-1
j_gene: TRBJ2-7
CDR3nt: TGCAGTGCTAGAATCCCTGGGAACGAGCAGTACTTC
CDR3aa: CSARIPGNEQYF

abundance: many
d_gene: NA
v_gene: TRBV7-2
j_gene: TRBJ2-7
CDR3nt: TGTGCCAGCAGCTTAGACTCTAAATACGAGCAGTACTTC
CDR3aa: CASSLDSKYEQYF